A single sample gave rise to the 18 T cell receptor beta chains below, sequenced in a study of patients and donors after allogeneic stem cell transplantation. MiXCR, applied by TCRdb to the RT-PCR reads, yields one record per CDR3 protein. The sample has about a million distinct CDR3 sequences; more than 15% are singletons. Sequences were obtained from blood, either unsorted or a sorted T cell fraction (not recorded which). All receptors derive from a human donor who was either an allogeneic HSCT recipient or a stem cell or donor lymphocyte infusion donor (not recorded which). It is not recorded whose cells these are; they may come from a transplant donor.

This clonotype occurred many times. The J gene is TRBJ1-1, the V gene TRBV29-1; 10 bases match TRBD1. The V gene end was trimmed by 7 bases and the J gene end by 5 bases; junction bases not matched to a gene: 7. Germline-derived CDR1 and CDR2 are SQVTM and ANQGSEA. The length of the CDR3 is 13 residues. The DNA for the CDR3 is TGCAGCGGAACCGGGACAGGGGAAACTGAAGCTTTCTTT. This encodes CSGTGTGETEAFF.

This clonotype showed up just a few times. V gene TRBV20-1 combines with J gene TRBJ2-7; tentative D call: TRBD2 (5 bases). The CDR3 totals 14 residues. The germline gives CDR1 DFQATT, CDR2 SNEGSKA (reference sequence). Deletions cut 5 bases from V and 4 bases from J, with 18 bases between. CDR3 bases: TGCAGTGCTCCCCGGGAACCCATGGGATACGAGCAGTACTTC. Its protein product is CSAPREPMGYEQYF.

This clonotype was picked up a small number of times. The V call is TRBV6-1, the J call TRBJ1-4; TRBD1 aligns across 8 bases. Germline V lookup: CDR1 MNHNS, CDR2 SASEGT. CDR3 length equals 15 residues. The ends lost 7 bases at V and 7 bases at J; junction bases unmatched: 11. CDR3 bases: TGTGCCAGCACCCAAGCGACAGGGGTCGGTGAAAAACTGTTTTTT. This encodes CASTQATGVGEKLFF.

This sequence joins TRBV24-1 and TRBJ1-5; the D is unclear. Trimming pared 3 bases from V and 0 bases from J, leaving 5 bases between. The CDR3 extends over 14 amino acids. Germline V lookup: CDR1 KGHDR, CDR2 SFDVKD. CDR3 nucleotides: TGTGCCACCAGTGATGAAAATAGCAATCAGCCCCAGCATTTT. Protein product: CATSDENSNQPQHF.

The chain links TRBV6-2 or TRBV6-3 to TRBJ2-1; 7 bases line up with TRBD2. Germline CDR1 and CDR2: MNHEY and SVGEGT. Trimming took 5 bases from V and 1 from J; bases not matched to a gene: 20. The length of the CDR3 is 20 residues. The CDR3 loop reads CASSPRSQAGPGGSYNEQFF. DNA of the CDR3: TGTGCCAGCAGTCCTCGAAGCCAAGCGGGGCCCGGGGGTTCCTACAATGAGCAGTTCTTC.

This clonotype has ten or more counts. The chain couples TRBV20-1 to TRBJ1-5; D is possibly TRBD1 (6 bases). Germline V lookup: CDR1 DFQATT, CDR2 SNEGSKA (reference sequence). V gave up 1 base and J gave up 3 bases, with 13 bases separating them. There are 15 residues in the CDR3. DNA for the CDR3: TGCAGTGCTAGAGGGACAGTCCGACCCAATCAGCCCCAGCATTTT. Translating gives CSARGTVRPNQPQHF.

This clonotype was counted between two and nine times. J is TRBJ2-3 and V is TRBV7-8, with TRBD2 matching over 14 bases. This CDR3 is 18 amino acids long. V shed 2 bases, J shed 3 bases, and the junction held 7 bases outside the gene matches. The germline gives CDR1 SGHVS, CDR2 FQNEAQ. The CDR3 sequence: CASSLRLAGGRRTDTQYF. CDR3 nucleotide sequence: TGTGCCAGCAGCTTAAGACTAGCGGGGGGGCGACGGACAGATACGCAGTATTTT.

Many counts were recorded for this clonotype. The CDR3 DNA reads as TGTGCCAGCAGTTTCGGGGGGGGTACCGGGGAGCTGTTTTTT. Protein: CASSFGGGTGELFF. The chain couples TRBV12-3 or TRBV12-4 to TRBJ2-2; TRBD2 matches 8 bases. This CDR3 region has 14 residues. V was clipped by 3 bases and J by 5 bases; unmatched bases: 2.

V is TRBV10-3 and J is TRBJ1-5; D is perhaps TRBD1 (6 bases). Germline values: CDR1 ENHRY, CDR2 SYGVKD. This CDR3 has 14 residues. Trimming left V 11 bases short and J 0 bases short, with 14 bases between. The CDR3 here is CAVGAGGSNQPQHF. The CDR3 nucleotides read TGTGCCGTGGGGGCAGGTGGTAGCAATCAGCCCCAGCATTTT.

This chain connects TRBV11-3 to TRBJ2-1, with 10 bases identical to TRBD2. This CDR3 spans 15 amino acids. The germline V gene encodes CDR1 SGHNT and CDR2 YENEEA. J was trimmed by 4 bases and V by 4 bases; bases with no gene match: 4. The DNA of the CDR3 is TGTGCCAGCAGCTCGACTAGCGGGCCTTACAATGAGCAGTTCTTC. Translating it yields CASSSTSGPYNEQFF.

This chain links TRBV30 with TRBJ1-3; D is unclear. The germline V gene encodes CDR1 GTSNPN and CDR2 SVGIG (reference sequence). This CDR3 region has 14 residues. V lost 3 bases and J lost 4, with 13 bases in between. Written as DNA, the CDR3 is TGTGCCTGGAGCCCTACGAAAGCCGGAAACACCATATATTTT. Amino acids: CAWSPTKAGNTIYF.

This clonotype showed up many times. The chain couples TRBV5-1 to TRBJ2-1; 7 positions match TRBD2. The germline CDR1 and CDR2 sequences are SGHRS and YFSETQ. V lost 1 base and J lost 6; bases outside the gene matches: 4. The CDR3 spans 14 residues. The CDR3 spells CASSLPGGINEQFF. The CDR3 DNA reads TGCGCCAGCAGCTTGCCGGGGGGAATCAATGAGCAGTTCTTC. The whole variable domain, remainder taken from reference TRBV5-1 and TRBJ2-1, is KAGVTQTPRYLIKTRGQQVTLSCSPISGHRSVSWYQQTPGQGLQFLFEYFSETQRNKGNFPGRFSGRQFSNSRSEMNVSTLELGDSALYLCASSLPGGINEQFFGPGTRLTVL.

The chain has TRBV12-3 or TRBV12-4 and TRBJ1-1; D is unresolved. V lost 3 bases, J lost 1 base, and 6 bases lay in between. The CDR3 is 13 residues long. CDR3 loop: CASSFPRNTEAFF. DNA of the CDR3: TGTGCCAGCAGTTTTCCACGGAACACTGAAGCTTTCTTT.

The sample holds a few counts of this clonotype. The V call is TRBV29-1, the J call TRBJ2-3; 7 nucleotides match TRBD1. V lost 6 bases, J lost 2 bases, and 11 bases stayed unmatched. The CDR3 sequence is 15 residues long. Germline assignment: CDR1 SQVTM and CDR2 ANQGSEA. Here the CDR3 DNA reads TGCAGCGTCGACCCGGACAGGTCAGCCACAGATACGCAGTATTTT. This sequence encodes CSVDPDRSATDTQYF.

This clonotype was found many times. V is TRBV29-1 and J is TRBJ2-2, with D possibly being TRBD1 (6 bases). The CDR3 covers 14 residues. The V and J ends lost 4 bases and 0 bases respectively, with 9 bases between them. The germline gives CDR1 SQVTM, CDR2 ANQGSEA. CDR3 DNA: TGCAGCGTTGTGCGACAGGCGAACACCGGGGAGCTGTTTTTT. Its protein is CSVVRQANTGELFF.

This clonotype was picked up many times. The rearrangement joins TRBV7-9 to TRBJ2-6; 8 nucleotides match TRBD2. Germline assignment: CDR1 SEHNR and CDR2 FQNEAQ (reference sequence). The CDR3 spans 16 residues. V lost 5 bases and J lost 4; bases outside the gene matches: 7. CDR3 protein: CASSTPGGAGANVLTF. The CDR3 region has the DNA TGTGCCAGCAGCACCCCGGGAGGGGCGGGGGCCAACGTCCTGACTTTC.

This clonotype was seen repeatedly, ten times or more. The chain is built from TRBV27 and TRBJ1-5, with D unclear. CDR3 length: 13 residues. Trimming left V 5 bases short and J 3 bases short, with 8 bases between. The germline V gene encodes CDR1 MNHEY and CDR2 SMNVEV (reference sequence). CDR3 sequence (DNA): TGTGCCAGCAGTACCGATGTCAATCAGCCCCAGCATTTT. Translating gives CASSTDVNQPQHF.

The chain couples TRBV20-1 to TRBJ1-5; TRBD1 matches at 10 bases. The CDR3 extends over 16 amino acids. The germline V gene has CDR1 DFQATT and CDR2 SNEGSKA (reference sequence). The J segment lost 6 bases and the V segment lost 2 bases, leaving 10 bases of the junction unmatched. CDR3 residues: CSARRTGGRAIQPQHF. As DNA, the CDR3 is TGCAGTGCTAGAAGGACAGGGGGTCGGGCCATTCAGCCCCAGCATTTT.